The clone carrying this TCR beta chain has just a few counts. Its target is not known. The sample originates from a study of beta chain features in type 1 diabetes. Study findings and constraints: A possible short-template PCR bias applies equally to patients and controls. There was a moderate but significant shortening of TCRB CDR3s in all four CD4+ subsets of Type 1 diabetes patients.

Sorting that relied on CD45RO/CCR7/CD25/CD127/CD95/CD27 yielded CD4+ naive, central memory, regulatory and stem cell-like memory cells. CDR1 is SQVTM, CDR2 ANQGSEA, per germline. The CDR3 loop spans 14 amino acids. Trimming removed 7 bases from V and 3 bases from J, with 13 bases in between. As every portion of the isolated RNA was reverse transcribed, the sequencing read expressed TCRB transcripts. Assay used: immunoSEQ multiplex PCR; TCRdb lists only in-frame clones, some missing. The table includes 500,000 to 850,000 clones, more than 13% detected once. The chain is built from TRBV29-1 and TRBJ2-6; D may be TRBD1 (6 bases). The TCR sequence derives from a man aged 18-30 years with type 1 diabetes. Sequencing was performed on naive CD4+ T cells from blood. The DNA of the CDR3 is TGCAGCGCTGACCTACAGGGTGGGGCCAACGTCCTGACTTTC. Amino acid sequence: CSADLQGGANVLTF.